These T cell receptor beta chains were read from a single sample in a study of shared clonotypes between healthy human individuals. Repertoires were generated with immunoSEQ multiplex PCR, while TCRdb's copy carries only in-frame clones and drops some. The sample records around 1.4 million clones, approximately 98.5% being singletons. Sequences were obtained from naive CD4+ T cells sorted from blood. These receptors came from a man aged 30 to 45 in good health. The CDR3 runs from the conserved cysteine through the conserved F or W. The D gene is left open where the match is weak. The listing skips clone size in some rows; elsewhere it reads once, few, many or a size class.

clone size: NA
J gene: TRBJ1-2
D gene: NA
V gene: TRBV6-1
CDR3 protein: CASSEVAASTYGYTF
CDR3 DNA: TGTGCCAGCAGTGAAGTGGCAGCTAGTACCTATGGCTACACCTTC

clone size: NA
J gene: TRBJ1-4
D gene: NA
V gene: TRBV5-1
CDR3 protein: CASRDSTNEKLFF
CDR3 DNA: TGCGCCAGCCGAGACTCAACTAATGAAAAACTGTTTTTT

clone size: NA
J gene: TRBJ2-1
D gene: NA
V gene: TRBV29-1
CDR3 protein: CSVEGRQIGGEQFF
CDR3 DNA: TGCAGCGTTGAAGGGCGCCAAATAGGCGGTGAGCAGTTCTTC

clone size: NA
J gene: TRBJ1-1
D gene: NA
V gene: TRBV19
CDR3 protein: CASRFGVGTEAFF
CDR3 DNA: TGTGCCAGTAGGTTCGGCGTTGGCACTGAAGCTTTCTTT

clone size: NA
J gene: TRBJ2-3
D gene: TRBD1
V gene: TRBV7-2
CDR3 protein: CASSRDSPGFVLVVAQYF
CDR3 DNA: TGTGCCAGCAGCCGGGACAGTCCGGGGTTTGTCTTAGTGGTTGCGCAGTATTTT

clone size: NA
J gene: TRBJ2-1
D gene: TRBD2
V gene: TRBV11-2
CDR3 protein: CASRATSGRYNEQFF
CDR3 DNA: TGTGCCAGCAGGGCGACTAGCGGGAGATACAATGAGCAGTTCTTC

clone size: NA
J gene: TRBJ2-5
D gene: TRBD1
V gene: TRBV5-1
CDR3 protein: CASSSLGTGGRETQYF
CDR3 DNA: TGCGCCAGCAGCTCCCTTGGGACAGGGGGACGGGAGACCCAGTACTTC

clone size: NA
J gene: TRBJ2-5
D gene: NA
V gene: TRBV5-1
CDR3 protein: CASSTGQTQETQYF
CDR3 DNA: TGCGCCAGCAGTACTGGACAGACGCAAGAGACCCAGTACTTC

clone size: NA
J gene: TRBJ2-3
D gene: NA
V gene: TRBV18
CDR3 protein: CASSPPFGTDTQYF
CDR3 DNA: TGTGCCAGCTCACCACCATTTGGCACAGATACGCAGTATTTT

clone size: NA
J gene: TRBJ1-1
D gene: NA
V gene: TRBV18
CDR3 protein: CASSPRPGLDTEAFF
CDR3 DNA: TGTGCCAGCTCACCACGGCCAGGGCTCGACACTGAAGCTTTCTTT

clone size: NA
J gene: TRBJ1-2
D gene: TRBD1
V gene: TRBV4-3
CDR3 protein: CASSQVVGGQGRSGYTF
CDR3 DNA: TGCGCCAGCAGCCAAGTGGTAGGAGGACAGGGGAGGTCTGGCTACACCTTC

clone size: NA
J gene: TRBJ2-2
D gene: NA
V gene: TRBV11-2
CDR3 protein: CASRSKGSGTGELFF
CDR3 DNA: TGTGCCAGCAGGTCCAAAGGTTCGGGGACCGGGGAGCTGTTTTTT

clone size: NA
J gene: TRBJ2-3
D gene: NA
V gene: TRBV6-6
CDR3 protein: CASSVARDGTDTQYF
CDR3 DNA: TGTGCCAGTTCCGTGGCCAGGGACGGCACAGATACGCAGTATTTT

clone size: NA
J gene: TRBJ2-7
D gene: TRBD1
V gene: TRBV18
CDR3 protein: CASSPRQGATYEQYF
CDR3 DNA: TGTGCCAGCTCACCAAGGCAGGGGGCCACCTACGAGCAGTACTTC

clone size: once
J gene: TRBJ1-3
D gene: TRBD1
V gene: TRBV30
CDR3 protein: CAWSVRDRGGGNTIYF
CDR3 DNA: TGTGCCTGGAGTGTACGCGACAGGGGAGGAGGAAACACCATATATTTT

clone size: NA
J gene: TRBJ2-3
D gene: TRBD2
V gene: TRBV29-1
CDR3 protein: CSVSSGSTDTQYF
CDR3 DNA: TGCAGCGTCTCTAGCGGGAGCACAGATACGCAGTATTTT